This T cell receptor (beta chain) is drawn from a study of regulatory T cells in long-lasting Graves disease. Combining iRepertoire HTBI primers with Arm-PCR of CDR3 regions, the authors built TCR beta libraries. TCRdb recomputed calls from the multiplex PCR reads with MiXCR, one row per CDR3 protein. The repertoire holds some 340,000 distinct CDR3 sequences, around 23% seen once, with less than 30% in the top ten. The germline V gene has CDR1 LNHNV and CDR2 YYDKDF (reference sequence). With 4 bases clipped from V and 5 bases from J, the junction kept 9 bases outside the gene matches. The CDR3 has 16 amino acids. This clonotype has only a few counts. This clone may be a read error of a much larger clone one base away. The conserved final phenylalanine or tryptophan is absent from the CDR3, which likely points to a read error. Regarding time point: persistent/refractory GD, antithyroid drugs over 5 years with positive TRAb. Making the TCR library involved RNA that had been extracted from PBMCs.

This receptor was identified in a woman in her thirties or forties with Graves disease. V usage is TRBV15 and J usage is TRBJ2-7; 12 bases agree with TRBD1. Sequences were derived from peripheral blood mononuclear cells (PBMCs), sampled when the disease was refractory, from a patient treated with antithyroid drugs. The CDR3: CATSNRDRGPFDEQYL. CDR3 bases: TGTGCCACCAGCAACCGGGACAGGGGGCCTTTTGACGAGCAGTACCTC.